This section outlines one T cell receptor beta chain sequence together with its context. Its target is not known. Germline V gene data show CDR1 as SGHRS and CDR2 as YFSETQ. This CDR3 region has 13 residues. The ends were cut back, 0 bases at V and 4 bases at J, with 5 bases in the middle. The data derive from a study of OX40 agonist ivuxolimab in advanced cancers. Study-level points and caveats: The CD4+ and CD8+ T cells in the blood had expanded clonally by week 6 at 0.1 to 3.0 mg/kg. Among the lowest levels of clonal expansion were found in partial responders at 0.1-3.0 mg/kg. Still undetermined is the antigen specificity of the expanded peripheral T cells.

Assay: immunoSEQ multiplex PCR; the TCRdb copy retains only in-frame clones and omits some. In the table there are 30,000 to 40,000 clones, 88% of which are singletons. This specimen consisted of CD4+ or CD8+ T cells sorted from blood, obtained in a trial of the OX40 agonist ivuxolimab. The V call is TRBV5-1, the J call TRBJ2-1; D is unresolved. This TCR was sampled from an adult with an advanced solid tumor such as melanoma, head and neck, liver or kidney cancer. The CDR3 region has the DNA TGCGCCAGCAGCTTGGCCACGTACAATGAGCAGTTCTTC. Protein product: CASSLATYNEQFF.